Shown below are 10 T cell receptor beta chains from a single sample sequenced in a study of beta chain features in type 1 diabetes. All of the isolated RNA was reverse transcribed, so expressed TCRB transcripts were sequenced. This table comes from immunoSEQ multiplex PCR, and its TCRdb copy is limited to in-frame clones, with some not included. The sample yields 350,000 to 450,000 clones, about 15% seen once. The material sequenced was naive CD4+ T cells from blood. The source is a man aged 30-40 years in good health.

This clone was observed once. The chain carries TRBV27 and TRBJ2-1, with TRBD2 matching over 8 bases. The germline CDR1 and CDR2 sequences are MNHEY and SMNVEV (reference sequence). CDR3 length: 18 residues. V shed 6 bases, J shed 1 base, and the junction held 14 bases outside the gene matches. CDR3 protein: CASSLSVHGGRSYNEQFF. The CDR3 nucleotides are TGTGCCAGCAGCCTCTCTGTGCACGGCGGGAGGTCCTACAATGAGCAGTTCTTC.

The rearrangement joins TRBV5-1 to TRBJ2-3; no definite D call. The CDR3 has 16 amino acids. In germline, CDR1 is SGHRS, CDR2 YFSETQ. Trimming cost V 1 base and J 3 bases, with 15 bases left between them. CDR3 coding DNA: TGCGCCAGCAGCTTGATTTTGTGGGGTCAAACAGATACGCAGTATTTT. Protein product: CASSLILWGQTDTQYF. Based on the CDR3 plus reference TRBV5-1 and TRBJ2-3, the full variable domain is KAGVTQTPRYLIKTRGQQVTLSCSPISGHRSVSWYQQTPGQGLQFLFEYFSETQRNKGNFPGRFSGRQFSNSRSEMNVSTLELGDSALYLCASSLILWGQTDTQYFGPGTRLTVL.

V is TRBV18 and J is TRBJ2-3, with D perhaps TRBD2 (5 bases). Trimming removed 3 bases from V and 0 bases from J, with 13 bases in between. The CDR3 is 16 residues long. The V gene's germline CDR1 is KGHSH and CDR2 LQKENI. CDR3 DNA: TGTGCCAGCTCACCTCTCGAGAGGGTTAGCACAGATACGCAGTATTTT. Protein product: CASSPLERVSTDTQYF.

This clone has only a few counts. The chain has TRBV30 and TRBJ2-4; D remains ambiguous. Between the trimmed V and J ends, which lost 0 bases and 0 bases, there was a span of 12 bases. The germline V gene has CDR1 GTSNPN and CDR2 SVGIG (reference sequence). This CDR3 is built from 16 residues. The DNA for the CDR3 is TGTGCCTGGAGTGTAGGTGGTTTCCTAGCCAAAAACATTCAGTACTTC. Translated: CAWSVGGFLAKNIQYF.

This clone showed up just a few times. J is TRBJ1-1 and V is TRBV15; 7 bases agree with TRBD1. Trimming removed 4 bases from V and 1 base from J; junction bases left unmatched: 12. Germline assignment: CDR1 LNHNV and CDR2 YYDKDF (reference sequence). The CDR3 is 17 residues long. CDR3 residues: CATSTLGQENKNTEAFF. Written as DNA, the CDR3 is TGTGCCACCAGCACCTTAGGACAGGAGAACAAGAACACTGAAGCTTTCTTT.

In this sample, this clone turned up a few times. CDR3 bases: TGTGCCAGCAGCCTCGACAGGGGCAGGGCCCAGCATTTT. As protein: CASSLDRGRAQHF. This chain uses TRBV7-9 with TRBJ1-5, with 8 positions matching TRBD1. CDR1 and CDR2 (germline): SEHNR, FQNEAQ (reference sequence). With V trimmed by 5 bases and J by 11 bases, 8 bases remained unmatched. This CDR3 has 13 residues.

The chain links TRBV4-3 to TRBJ2-1, with a possible D match to TRBD1 (6 bases). The V end was cut by 0 bases, the J end by 2 bases, with 11 bases between. Per the germline V gene, CDR1 is LGHNA and CDR2 is YSLEER. This CDR3 comprises 16 residues. The CDR3 is CASSQDYTGTYNEQFF. Written as DNA, the CDR3 is TGCGCCAGCAGCCAAGATTACACAGGGACCTACAATGAGCAGTTCTTC.

This clone was counted a few times. V and J are TRBV9 and TRBJ2-1; 7 bases align to TRBD1. This CDR3 comprises 13 residues. Germline assignment: CDR1 SGDLS and CDR2 YYNGEE. The ends lost 8 bases at V and 5 bases at J; junction bases unmatched: 7. CDR3 loop: CASNRDSNNEQFF. The CDR3 DNA reads TGTGCCAGTAACCGGGACAGCAACAATGAGCAGTTCTTC.

This clone has just a few counts. The gene calls are TRBV7-2 and TRBJ1-1; D is unclear. Between the trimmed V and J ends, which lost 3 bases and 2 bases, there was a span of 10 bases. The CDR3 covers 14 residues. Germline lookup yields CDR1 SGHTA and CDR2 FQGNSA. The CDR3 is CASSFSGVNTEAFF. The CDR3 region has the DNA TGTGCCAGCAGCTTTAGTGGAGTCAACACTGAAGCTTTCTTT.

This clone was observed a few times. CDR3 in amino acids: CASSQEAGRVPTDTQYF. The CDR3 coding sequence is TGCGCCAGCAGCCAAGAGGCCGGGAGGGTCCCCACAGATACGCAGTATTTT. This chain uses TRBV4-3 with TRBJ2-3; 8 bases are shared with TRBD2. J was trimmed by 2 bases and V by 0 bases; bases with no gene match: 7. Germline loops: CDR1 LGHNA, CDR2 YSLEER. This CDR3 has 17 amino acids.